Below, 15 T cell receptor beta chains from the same sample are listed, as sequenced in a study of T cell changes during pregnancy in multiple sclerosis. TCRdb's table, derived via immunoSEQ multiplex PCR, lists solely in-frame clones and lacks some. The sample lists fewer than 65,000 clones, around 93% occurring once. The sample in question was CD8+ T cells from peripheral blood mononuclear cells, obtained after pregnancy. These receptors came from a female donor with multiple sclerosis, enrolled in a pregnancy study.

The chain combines TRBV4-1 with TRBJ2-3; 10 nucleotides agree with TRBD2. The CDR3 is 15 residues long. V lost 0 bases and J lost 11; bases outside the gene matches: 8. The germline V gene has CDR1 MGHRA and CDR2 YSYEKL. CDR3 in DNA: TGCGCCAGCAGCCAAGATGAGAGCGGGGGGGTCATGCAGTATTTT. Protein: CASSQDESGGVMQYF.

This clone has just one count. CDR3 loop: CASSSAGETYEQYF. Here the CDR3 DNA reads TGTGCCAGCAGTTCGGCGGGGGAAACCTACGAGCAGTACTTC. The chain links TRBV7-9 to TRBJ2-7; 7 bases fit TRBD2. The V and J ends lost 6 bases and 2 bases, in that order; junction bases with no gene match: 7. Germline CDR1 and CDR2: SEHNR and FQNEAQ (reference sequence). The CDR3 length is 14 residues.

The V and J genes are TRBV2 and TRBJ2-2, with D perhaps matching TRBD1 (6 bases). CDR3 length: 14 amino acids. Deletions cut 7 bases from V and 1 base from J, with 10 bases between. CDR1 and CDR2 (germline): SNHLY, FYNNEI. CDR3 region: CASMGAQNTGELFF. CDR3 bases: TGTGCCAGCATGGGGGCCCAGAACACCGGGGAGCTGTTTTTT.

The chain employs TRBV13 and TRBJ2-7; perhaps TRBD2 as D (5 bases). The CDR3 sequence is 12 residues long. Germline V gives CDR1 PRHDT, CDR2 FYEKMQ (reference sequence). Between the trimmed V and J ends, which lost 5 bases and 7 bases, there was a span of 12 bases. For the CDR3, the DNA is TGTGCCAGCAGCCACTCCGGGGAAGAGCAGTACTTC. Protein: CASSHSGEEQYF.

The V and J genes are TRBV20-1 and TRBJ1-2, with D perhaps TRBD1 (6 bases). Trimming cost V 6 bases and J 6 bases, with 8 bases left between them. This CDR3 spans 10 amino acids. CDR1 and CDR2 (germline): DFQATT, SNEGSKA (reference sequence). The CDR3 DNA reads TGCAGTGCCAGGGGTGATGGCTACACCTTC. This gives the protein CSARGDGYTF.

The chain employs TRBV7-9 and TRBJ1-1, with 11 positions matching TRBD1. Germline CDR1 SEHNR, CDR2 FQNEAQ (reference sequence). The CDR3 is made up of 18 amino acids. Unmatched junction bases numbered 14, after V lost 5 bases and J lost 3 bases. In nucleotides, the CDR3 is TGTGCCAGCAGCCCTGGGACAGGGGGTTCTGCATGGGACACTGAAGCTTTCTTT. Translation: CASSPGTGGSAWDTEAFF.

The chain is built from TRBV6-1 and TRBJ2-2, with TRBD1 matching 9 bases. The junction had 4 bases not matched to a gene; V was cut back by 3 bases and J by 2 bases. Germline assignment: CDR1 MNHNS and CDR2 SASEGT. This CDR3 has 16 amino acids. CDR3 DNA: TGTGCCAGCAGTGAGACAGGGGGGCACAACACCGGGGAGCTGTTTTTT. Translated, it gives CASSETGGHNTGELFF.

This rearrangement joins TRBV5-1 to TRBJ1-1; D might be TRBD1 (6 bases). The ends were cut back, 0 bases at V and 2 bases at J, with 8 bases in the middle. The germline CDR1 and CDR2 sequences are SGHRS and YFSETQ. This CDR3 has 14 amino acids. The CDR3 DNA is TGCGCCAGCAGCTTGGCAGGGGCTAACACTGAAGCTTTCTTT. It translates to CASSLAGANTEAFF.

The V and J genes are TRBV10-3 and TRBJ2-7; D unclear. The CDR3 consists of 12 residues. Germline values: CDR1 ENHRY, CDR2 SYGVKD. V was pared by 0 bases and J by 6 bases, with 6 bases between. CDR3 sequence: CAISESTAEQYF. The CDR3 bases are TGTGCCATCAGTGAGTCAACAGCCGAGCAGTACTTC.

The chain links TRBV27 to TRBJ2-5; possibly TRBD2 for D (5 bases). Germline V gene sequence: CDR1 MNHEY, CDR2 SMNVEV (reference sequence). V was pared by 6 bases and J by 3 bases, with 14 bases between. The CDR3 runs 14 residues. In nucleotides, the CDR3 is TGTGCCAGCAGACAACCCGGGATTGAAGAGACCCAGTACTTC. Amino acid sequence: CASRQPGIEETQYF.

The V gene is TRBV11-1, the J gene TRBJ2-7; D may be TRBD1 (7 bases). The CDR3 runs 15 residues. Trimming cost V 4 bases and J 2 bases, with 15 bases left between them. Per germline, CDR1 SGHAT and CDR2 FQDESV (reference sequence). The CDR3 DNA sequence: TGTGCCAGCAGCTCCTCGAGCAGGGGGGCCTACGAGCAGTACTTC. It is translated as CASSSSSRGAYEQYF.

The chain is built from TRBV6-1 and TRBJ1-1; D not certain. Deletions cut 2 bases from V and 5 bases from J, with 21 bases between. The CDR3 consists of 17 residues. Looked up from germline, CDR1 is MNHNS and CDR2 is SASEGT. For the CDR3, the DNA is TGTGCCAGCAGTGAACGCCCTTACACGGCAGCGAAGACTGAAGCTTTCTTT. This codes for CASSERPYTAAKTEAFF.

As for this clone: The sample holds other DNA sequences that translate to the same CDR3. The chain links TRBV27 to TRBJ2-7, with 8 bases fitting TRBD1. The CDR3 covers 14 residues. J gave up 1 base and V 2 bases, and 1 base lay outside the gene matches. Germline V CDR1 and CDR2: MNHEY, SMNVEV (reference sequence). The DNA for the CDR3 is TGTGCCAGCAGTTTAGGGACAGGATCCTACGAGCAGTACTTC. The encoded protein is CASSLGTGSYEQYF.

This clone was seen once. This chain uses TRBV9 with TRBJ2-1; a possible D gene is TRBD2 (5 bases). The CDR3 loop spans 13 amino acids. Trimming left V 3 bases short and J 9 bases short, with 13 bases between. Germline-derived CDR1 and CDR2 are SGDLS and YYNGEE. The CDR3 DNA is TGTGCCAGCAGCGCTTCCCTGAGGGTTGAGCAGTTCTTC. This encodes CASSASLRVEQFF.

This chain uses TRBV5-1 with TRBJ1-1; TRBD1 might be the D (6 bases). V was trimmed by 0 bases and J by 4 bases, leaving 7 bases between them. The CDR3 is made up of 13 amino acids. Germline V gene lookup returns CDR1 SGHRS and CDR2 YFSETQ. The CDR3, as DNA: TGCGCCAGCAGCTTGGGGACAGCCACTGAAGCTTTCTTT. Its protein product is CASSLGTATEAFF.